Listed below are T cell receptor beta chains from one sample, sequenced in a study of shared clonotypes between healthy human individuals. Some clones are missing from TCRdb's copy, which holds only in-frame ones; the method was immunoSEQ multiplex PCR. The repertoire includes hundreds of thousands of clones, about three quarters of them detected once, and roughly 2% sits in the top ten. The sample consisted of memory CD4+ T cells sorted from blood. The origin of the receptors is a woman in her thirties in good health. Each CDR3 is given with its conserved first and last residue. A D gene is named only where the DNA matches it firmly. The size field is filled for only some rows; it gives once, few, many or a size class.

14,-,TRBD2,TRBV2,TRBJ2-5,CASSGTSRQETQYF,TGTGCCAGCAGTGGGACTAGCAGACAAGAGACCCAGTACTTC
15,once,-,TRBV7-9,TRBJ2-3,CASSQGYLRTDTQYF,TGTGCCAGCAGCCAAGGATATCTCCGCACAGATACGCAGTATTTT
15,-,TRBD2,TRBV19,TRBJ2-3,CASRGLAGRADTQYF,TGTGCCAGTAGAGGACTAGCGGGAAGGGCAGATACGCAGTATTTT
15,-,-,TRBV5-6,TRBJ1-1,CASSSAGRVNTEAFF,TGTGCCAGCAGCTCAGCGGGACGGGTGAACACTGAAGCTTTCTTT
14,-,TRBD1,TRBV28,TRBJ1-5,CASSSGQGAKPQHF,TGTGCCAGCAGTTCGGGACAGGGAGCAAAGCCCCAGCATTTT
16,-,TRBD2,TRBV7-2,TRBJ2-3,CASSSGLAGGTDTQYF,TGTGCCAGCAGCTCCGGACTAGCGGGAGGAACAGATACGCAGTATTTT
16,few,TRBD2,TRBV5-1,TRBJ2-2,CASSLAVAGGTGELFF,TGCGCCAGCAGCTTGGCAGTAGCGGGAGGTACCGGGGAGCTGTTTTTT
15,-,TRBD2,TRBV28,TRBJ2-7,CASSLLLAGVSEQYF,TGTGCCAGCAGTTTATTACTAGCGGGAGTAAGCGAGCAGTACTTC
15,-,TRBD1,TRBV5-6,TRBJ1-2,CASSSDRDRGLGYTF,TGTGCCAGCAGCTCCGACCGGGACAGGGGGCTTGGCTACACCTTC
16,-,TRBD1,TRBV7-8,TRBJ1-4,CASSSNPGTGNEKLFF,TGTGCCAGCAGCTCCAACCCCGGGACAGGGAATGAAAAACTGTTTTTT
13,-,-,TRBV6-5,TRBJ2-7,CASRTGTAYEQYF,TGTGCCAGCAGGACCGGGACCGCGTACGAGCAGTACTTC
16,few,TRBD1,TRBV18,TRBJ1-1,CASSPSPTGGNTEAFF,TGTGCCAGCTCACCAAGCCCGACAGGGGGCAATACTGAAGCTTTCTTT
14,-,TRBD2,TRBV15,TRBJ2-1,CATSRVGAGNEQFF,TGTGCCACCAGCAGAGTAGGAGCGGGAAATGAGCAGTTCTTC
15,-,-,TRBV19,TRBJ1-5,CASSIFWDSNQPQHF,TGTGCCAGTAGTATCTTCTGGGACAGCAATCAGCCCCAGCATTTT
11,few,-,TRBV10-3,TRBJ1-1,CAISETYEAFF,TGTGCCATCAGTGAGACGTACGAAGCTTTCTTT
13,once,TRBD2,TRBV11-2,TRBJ2-4,CASSPGLENIQYF,TGTGCCAGCAGCCCGGGACTAGAAAACATTCAGTACTTC
12,few,-,TRBV5-1,TRBJ2-3,CASSYLTDTQYF,TGCGCCAGCAGCTACCTCACAGATACGCAGTATTTT
15,-,-,TRBV9,TRBJ2-1,CASSDTGSHGDEQFF,TGTGCCAGCAGCGATACAGGGTCTCATGGGGATGAGCAGTTCTTC
14,-,-,TRBV28,TRBJ1-1,CASSNGVLNTEAFF,TGTGCCAGCAGTAACGGAGTTTTGAACACTGAAGCTTTCTTT
20,-,TRBD2,TRBV19,TRBJ2-1,CASSPRLAGAAGRSYNEQFF,TGTGCCAGTAGTCCTCGGCTAGCGGGAGCCGCGGGAAGATCCTACAATGAGCAGTTCTTC
15,few,-,TRBV28,TRBJ2-3,CASRTRVGLTDTQYF,TGTGCCAGCAGAACTAGGGTAGGCCTCACAGATACGCAGTATTTT
14,-,TRBD2,TRBV29-1,TRBJ2-2,CGGTSGTYTGELFF,TGCGGGGGGACTAGCGGGACCTACACCGGGGAGCTGTTTTTT
14,-,-,TRBV5-1,TRBJ2-2,CASARQGGTGELFF,TGCGCCAGCGCAAGACAGGGAGGGACCGGGGAGCTGTTTTTT
17,-,-,TRBV28,TRBJ1-4,CASSLLTGLGSHEKLFF,TGTGCCAGCAGTCTCCTCACAGGGTTAGGGAGTCATGAAAAACTGTTTTTT
12,few,-,TRBV5-1,TRBJ2-3,CASSPRKDTQYF,TGCGCCAGCAGCCCTAGAAAAGATACGCAGTATTTT
19,once,TRBD2,TRBV11-3,TRBJ2-1,CASSPHPRLAGGAYNEQFF,TGTGCCAGCAGCCCTCACCCCCGACTAGCGGGAGGGGCCTACAATGAGCAGTTCTTC
14,-,-,TRBV7-3,TRBJ2-3,CASSWDSSTDTQYF,TGTGCCAGCAGCTGGGATTCTAGCACAGATACGCAGTATTTT
16,-,TRBD1,TRBV7-9,TRBJ1-4,CASSYLTGGGNEKLFF,TGTGCCAGCAGCTATCTAACAGGGGGCGGAAATGAAAAACTGTTTTTT
16,-,-,TRBV10-3,TRBJ2-7,CAISEGAALGLVEQYF,TGTGCCATCAGTGAGGGAGCGGCCCTGGGCTTGGTTGAGCAGTACTTC
15,-,TRBD1,TRBV6-5,TRBJ2-2,CASSPGQGYTGELFF,TGTGCCAGCAGTCCAGGACAGGGGTACACCGGGGAGCTGTTTTTT
14,-,TRBD1,TRBV18,TRBJ1-4,CASSPYRGHEKLFF,TGTGCCAGCTCACCGTATAGGGGGCATGAAAAACTGTTTTTT
15,-,TRBD2,TRBV4-1,TRBJ2-5,CASSREAGGRETQYF,TGCGCCAGCAGCCGCGAAGCGGGAGGTCGGGAGACCCAGTACTTC
13,-,-,TRBV7-2,TRBJ1-5,CASSFRFNQPQHF,TGTGCCAGCAGCTTCCGCTTCAATCAGCCCCAGCATTTT
15,-,TRBD1,TRBV2,TRBJ1-5,CASSERTGGNQPQHF,TGTGCCAGCAGTGAGAGAACAGGGGGCAATCAGCCCCAGCATTTT
15,-,TRBD1,TRBV5-4,TRBJ1-2,CASSPRDSANYGYTF,TGTGCCAGCAGCCCCCGGGACAGCGCGAACTATGGCTACACCTTC
14,many,-,TRBV30,TRBJ2-7,CAWNLGPNRYEQYF,TGTGCCTGGAATTTGGGGCCCAACCGATACGAGCAGTACTTC
15,-,-,TRBV10-3,TRBJ2-3,CATRRGGESTDTQYF,TGTGCCACAAGAAGGGGAGGAGAGAGCACAGATACGCAGTATTTT
16,once,TRBD2,TRBV18,TRBJ2-2,CASSSLAGVVSGELFF,TGTGCCAGCTCAAGCTTAGCGGGAGTAGTTTCCGGGGAGCTGTTTTTT
14,-,-,TRBV5-1,TRBJ2-5,CASSRGSSQETQYF,TGCGCCAGCAGCCGGGGATCCTCTCAAGAGACCCAGTACTTC
14,-,-,TRBV5-6,TRBJ1-3,CASSLGQPGNTIYF,TGTGCCAGCAGCCTAGGACAACCTGGAAACACCATATATTTT
15,-,-,TRBV2,TRBJ2-7,CASSGRTTSSYEQYF,TGTGCCAGCAGTGGACGGACAACGAGCTCCTACGAGCAGTACTTC
14,few,-,TRBV5-1,TRBJ2-6,CASRPLPGANVLTF,TGCGCCAGCAGACCGCTACCTGGGGCCAACGTCCTGACTTTC
14,-,-,TRBV6-5,TRBJ2-7,CASSYSSGYYEQYF,TGTGCCAGCAGTTACTCTAGCGGTTACTACGAGCAGTACTTC
15,-,-,TRBV11-2,TRBJ2-1,CASSLGFITRDEQFF,TGTGCCAGCAGCTTAGGGTTTATCACCCGTGATGAGCAGTTCTTC
13,-,-,TRBV5-1,TRBJ2-3,CASNGGWTDTQYF,TGCGCCAGCAACGGGGGTTGGACAGATACGCAGTATTTT
14,-,TRBD2,TRBV7-9,TRBJ2-7,CASSPGGPSGEQYF,TGTGCCAGCAGCCCGGGAGGGCCATCGGGCGAGCAGTACTTC
12,many,-,TRBV7-9,TRBJ1-5,CASSSMDQPQHF,TGTGCCAGCAGCTCTATGGATCAGCCCCAGCATTTT
16,-,-,TRBV13,TRBJ2-1,CASSSMGPGPYNEQFF,TGTGCCAGCAGCTCCATGGGCCCCGGGCCGTACAATGAGCAGTTCTTC
13,-,-,TRBV28,TRBJ2-1,CASSLRGSGEQFF,TGTGCCAGCAGTTTACGAGGGTCGGGGGAGCAGTTCTTC
15,once,TRBD2,TRBV2,TRBJ2-7,CASSFRLAGVHEQYF,TGTGCCAGCAGTTTTAGACTAGCGGGAGTTCACGAGCAGTACTTC
15,-,TRBD1,TRBV9,TRBJ2-1,CASSVEGQGRAEQFF,TGTGCCAGCAGCGTAGAGGGACAGGGCCGCGCTGAGCAGTTCTTC
14,-,-,TRBV19,TRBJ1-1,CASSSPGDYTEAFF,TGTGCCAGTAGTTCCCCGGGGGATTACACTGAAGCTTTCTTT